Listed below are T cell receptor beta chains from one sample, sequenced in a study of cytomegalovirus exposure and HLA in healthy donors. TCRdb's table, derived via immunoSEQ multiplex PCR, lists solely in-frame clones and lacks some. The sample holds about 200,000 clones. The specimen was PBMCs. The receptors were gathered from a girl aged 2 to 10 in good health and CMV-seropositive. Each CDR3 is given with its conserved first and last residue. Fields, in order: D gene, J gene, V gene, CDR3 DNA, CDR3 protein. D genes are given only for firm matches.

TRBD1 TRBJ1-2 TRBV2 TGTGCCAGCAGTGAAGGGCAGGGGGGCTATGGCTACACCTTC CASSEGQGGYGYTF
NA TRBJ1-3 TRBV5-1 TGCGCCAGCAGCTTGGACGACAGGCCTTTTGGAAACACCATATATTTT CASSLDDRPFGNTIYF
NA TRBJ1-4 TRBV28 TGTGCCAGCAGTTTCTCCTTGGCGGTCGAAAAACTGTTTTTT CASSFSLAVEKLFF
NA TRBJ1-5 TRBV27 TGTGCCAGCAGCGCCGGACAGTTTGTAGCCCAGCATTTT CASSAGQFVAQHF
NA TRBJ2-2 TRBV19 TGTGCCAGTAGTATAGAAGCGTTCACCGGGGAGCTGTTTTTT CASSIEAFTGELFF
NA TRBJ2-3 TRBV7-2 TGTGCCAGCAGCCAAAGGGCAGGGAGCACAGATACGCAGTATTTT CASSQRAGSTDTQYF
TRBD1 TRBJ1-5 TRBV27 TGTGCCAGCAGTTTAACAGGGGGCAATCAGCCCCAGCATTTT CASSLTGGNQPQHF
NA TRBJ1-5 TRBV5-8 TGTGCCAGCAGCTTGGGTGAGAATCAGCCCCAGCATTTT CASSLGENQPQHF
NA TRBJ2-3 TRBV4-1 TGCGCCAGCAGCCAAGGGTCCCTAGGTGCAGATACGCAGTATTTT CASSQGSLGADTQYF
TRBD2 TRBJ2-7 TRBV28 TGTGCCAGCAGTTTGCCAGCGGGGGCCTACGAGCAGTACTTC CASSLPAGAYEQYF
TRBD2 TRBJ2-1 TRBV7-3 TGTGCCAGCAGCTTAAGGACTAGCGGGTCCCACAATGAGCAGTTCTTC CASSLRTSGSHNEQFF
NA TRBJ1-3 TRBV11-2 TGTGCCAGCAGCTTAAAGACTGGCAGGGTGGCTGGAAACACCATATATTTT CASSLKTGRVAGNTIYF
TRBD2 TRBJ2-6 TRBV7-3 TGTGCCAGCAGCCGAGTAGCGGGAGGGCTTTCTGGGGCCAACGTCCTGACTTTC CASSRVAGGLSGANVLTF
TRBD1 TRBJ1-5 TRBV6-1 TGTGCCAGCAGTTCCGGGACAGGGAGTCAGCCCCAGCATTTT CASSSGTGSQPQHF
NA TRBJ2-7 TRBV19 TGTGCCAGTAGTATAGCTGGCGGGTTACCCTACGAGCAGTACTTC CASSIAGGLPYEQYF
TRBD1 TRBJ2-5 TRBV19 TGTGCCAGTAGTAAAGGGACAGGTCCACAAGAGACCCAGTACTTC CASSKGTGPQETQYF
TRBD2 TRBJ2-2 TRBV5-1 TGCGCCAGCAGCTTTCTGGCTAGCGGGAGGCCCACCGGGGAGCTGTTTTTT CASSFLASGRPTGELFF
TRBD1 TRBJ2-7 TRBV19 TGTGCCAGTAGTATGGGCGCAGGGGGCGCCTACGAGCAGTACTTC CASSMGAGGAYEQYF
NA TRBJ2-1 TRBV28 TGTGCCAGCAGGGAGGGGGGGAATGAGCAGTTCTTC CASREGGNEQFF
TRBD2 TRBJ2-6 TRBV5-1 TGCGCCAGCAGCGGATACCTAGCGGCTGGGGCCAACGTCCTGACTTTC CASSGYLAAGANVLTF
NA TRBJ1-3 TRBV7-6 TGTGCCAGCAGCTTACAGGGTCCAAGCTCTGGAAACACCATATATTTT CASSLQGPSSGNTIYF
TRBD1 TRBJ1-2 TRBV5-5 TGTGCCAGCAGCTTGGAACAGGGGGCGATAGGCTACACCTTC CASSLEQGAIGYTF
TRBD2 TRBJ2-7 TRBV5-1 TGCGCCAGCAGCTTGGCTAGCGGGAGGATCGCGTACGAGCAGTACTTC CASSLASGRIAYEQYF
TRBD1 TRBJ1-2 TRBV7-3 TGTGCCAGCAGCGAAAGCGGGACAGGGACACCCTTCTCCGGCTACACCTTC CASSESGTGTPFSGYTF
NA TRBJ1-1 TRBV19 TGTGCCAGTAGGAACCAGGGCGAAACTGAAGCTTTCTTT CASRNQGETEAFF
NA TRBJ1-2 TRBV2 TGTGCCAGCAGCCTATCGCGGGGGGGGGACTATGGCTACACCTTC CASSLSRGGDYGYTF
NA TRBJ1-1 TRBV19 TGTGCCAGTAGTATTCAGGTGAACACTGAAGCTTTCTTT CASSIQVNTEAFF
NA TRBJ1-1 TRBV30 TGTGCCTGGAGTGTACTGGTTGCGAACACTGAAGCTTTCTTT CAWSVLVANTEAFF
TRBD1 TRBJ1-2 TRBV10-2 TGCGCCACCGCAGACGGTCAGGGGGCGCGAGGCTACACCTTC CATADGQGARGYTF
NA TRBJ1-3 TRBV11-2 TGTGCCAGCATGGTCCGGGGGTCGTCCTTGAACACCATATATTTT CASMVRGSSLNTIYF
TRBD2 TRBJ2-7 TRBV28 TGTGCCAGCAGCCCGCTAGCGGGAGATATATTCTACGAGCAGTACTTC CASSPLAGDIFYEQYF
NA TRBJ2-2 TRBV19 TGTGCCAGTAATTTGGCAGGGGTCACCGGGGAGCTGTTTTTT CASNLAGVTGELFF
NA TRBJ1-3 TRBV28 TGTGCCAGCAGCTCCACCGGAGGCTCTGGAAACACCATATATTTT CASSSTGGSGNTIYF
NA TRBJ2-7 TRBV13 TGTGCCAGCAGCTTAGGGGGCGGGACCGCGCCCTCCTACGAGCAGTACTTC CASSLGGGTAPSYEQYF
NA TRBJ2-6 TRBV7-9 TGTGCCAGCAGCTCCGTACCCGTGTCTGGGGCCAACGTCTTGACTTTC CASSSVPVSGANVLTF
TRBD1 TRBJ2-1 TRBV10-3 TGTGCCATCGCTGGACAGGCCAACTACAATGAGCAGTTCTTC CAIAGQANYNEQFF
TRBD1 TRBJ2-5 TRBV10-1 TGCGCCAGCAGTGAGGCAAAAACAGGGGACCCCCAGTACTTC CASSEAKTGDPQYF
TRBD2 TRBJ2-2 TRBV12-5 TGTGCTAGTGGACTAGCGGGAGCAAACACCGGGGAGCTGTTTTTT CASGLAGANTGELFF
NA TRBJ1-3 TRBV19 TGTGCCAGTAGTATGGGCTTCAATGCTGGAAACACCATATATTTT CASSMGFNAGNTIYF
NA TRBJ2-7 TRBV28 TGTGCCAGCAGCTCCAGGCTTGTATTGGGTGAGCAGTACTTC CASSSRLVLGEQYF
NA TRBJ1-3 TRBV18 TGTGCCAGCTCACCACTACCGTGGTTGCAGGGGAGCCCTTCTGGAAACACCATATATTTT CASSPLPWLQGSPSGNTIYF
NA TRBJ2-7 TRBV7-2 TGTGCCAGCAGCTCTGAGACAGGCTCCTACGAGCAGTACTTC CASSSETGSYEQYF
TRBD2 TRBJ2-1 TRBV19 TGTGCCACCGCCCAGCGGGAGCTGATAGGCGAGCAGTTCTTC CATAQRELIGEQFF
NA TRBJ1-3 TRBV6-5 TGTGCCAGCAGCCCCTCAGGGGCAGGAAACACCATATATTTT CASSPSGAGNTIYF
TRBD1 TRBJ1-5 TRBV7-9 TGTGCCAGCAGCTACGGGACAGTTGGGTCCAACCAGCCCCAGCATTTT CASSYGTVGSNQPQHF
TRBD1 TRBJ1-2 TRBV5-1 TGCGCCAGCAGCTCGTGGACAGGGGTTGATGGCTACACCTTC CASSSWTGVDGYTF
TRBD2 TRBJ2-2 TRBV4-2 TGTGCCAGCAGCCAGGATATTCCCCAAGCGGGGGACACCGGGGAGCTGTTTTTT CASSQDIPQAGDTGELFF
NA TRBJ1-1 TRBV11-2 TGTGCCAGCAGCTTGACAGTGAACACTGAAGCTTTCTTT CASSLTVNTEAFF
NA TRBJ2-1 TRBV6-1 TGTGCCAGCAGGGGAGCCGGCAATGAGCAGTTCTTC CASRGAGNEQFF
NA TRBJ2-3 TRBV5-1 TGCGCCAGCAGCTTGGTGCTGGAGTTTAGCACAGATACGCAGTATTTT CASSLVLEFSTDTQYF